This T cell receptor beta chain was identified during a study of identical twins. Study-level points and caveats: When twins shared out-of-frame alpha sequences, those sequences had excess low generation probability. Within monozygotic twins, out-of-frame TCR alpha sharing was underestimated by the models. With abundant cord blood beta clonotypes, insertions were fewer; memory repertoires showed no such pattern.

The CDR3 length is 13 residues. Germline assignment: CDR1 SGHDT and CDR2 YYEEEE. V lost 9 bases and J lost 9, with 21 bases in between. This clonotype was recorded only once. Its antigen is unknown. From the 5' RACE reads, TCRdb called clonotypes with MiXCR, one entry per CDR3 protein. The sample carries some 590,000 distinct CDR3 sequences, around a tenth recorded once. These data were likewise used in another study, on yellow fever vaccine responses in identical twins. That work states: Twins' vaccine T cell responses reportedly seemed partly convergent and partly personalized.

This clonotype was sampled from a woman in her late teens or twenties in good health. This chain connects TRBV5-6 to TRBJ2-5; maybe TRBD2 (5 bases). The sample was PBMCs. This chain's CDR3 is CAIGPGIQCSQYF. In DNA, the CDR3 is TGTGCCATCGGCCCCGGGATCCAATGCTCCCAGTACTTC.